This TCR beta chain was captured in a study of T-cell reconstitution after alpha-beta-depleted transplantation in children (dated by TCRdb to about 2016). General notes on the study: Using TCR repertoire profiling, the study quantitatively followed how T-cell immune reconstitution unfolded in children after TCRalphabeta/CD19-depleted allogeneic hematopoietic cell transplantation.

The method behind the library was PCR. The sequencer was an Illumina HiSeq 2500. TCR libraries were prepared with molecular barcoding, using unique molecular identifiers to normalize TCRbeta repertoire quantification. TCRdb reanalyzed the raw reads on its own, using fastp at Q25 for trimming and MiXCR for clone calling, and kept in-frame beta chains. One record per CDR3 amino acid sequence lists the most common genes and DNA. The sample table lists 350,000 to 500,000 distinct CDR3 sequences, around two fifths of them with a count of one. The biggest ten clones account for 25% to 30% of the sample. What the work shows at the level of the full study, not this receptor alone: In some patients, high TCRbeta diversity at day 60 was attributed to recipient T cells and intrathymic progenitors that had survived conditioning. Over subsequent months, a decline in hyperexpanded clone frequencies was noted, and after one year, T-cell counts and TCRbeta diversity were mostly ascribed to newly produced T cells. The apparently early recovery of alphabetaT-cell counts about two months after transplant reportedly depended on only several hundred rapidly expanded clones that came from non-depleted graft cells.

Taken with the paper, the label for treatment or condition translates to: allogeneic hematopoietic cell transplantation with graft depleted of TCRalphabeta T cells and CD19 B cells. The children who served as transplant recipients had been given grafts of TCRalphabeta/CD19-depleted allogeneic hematopoietic cells. Regarding this clonotype: Its target antigen remains unknown. No much larger clone exists at a distance of one base, and base qualities are not known.

For CDR1 and CDR2, the germline V gene lists SQVTM and ANQGSEA. For this chain, trimming is 8 bases at the V end and 1 base at the J end, and the number of junction bases without a gene match is 8. The CDR3 starts with the cysteine, ends with the phenylalanine, and has 14 residues. Only CDR3 DNA is held: 42 bases, read in frame from base 1. The receptor was derived from a girl aged 2-10 years with aplastic anemia, due to receive a stem cell transplant. The chain was built from TRBV29-1 and TRBJ2-3, and TRBD2 aligns with 8 junction nucleotides. The sequenced sample was PBMCs, obtained before TCRalphabeta/CD19-depleted stem cell transplant. The CDR3 amino acid sequence is: CSLNGREGTDTQYF. The sequenced DNA is TGCAGCCTCAACGGGCGGGAGGGCACAGATACGCAGTATTTT.